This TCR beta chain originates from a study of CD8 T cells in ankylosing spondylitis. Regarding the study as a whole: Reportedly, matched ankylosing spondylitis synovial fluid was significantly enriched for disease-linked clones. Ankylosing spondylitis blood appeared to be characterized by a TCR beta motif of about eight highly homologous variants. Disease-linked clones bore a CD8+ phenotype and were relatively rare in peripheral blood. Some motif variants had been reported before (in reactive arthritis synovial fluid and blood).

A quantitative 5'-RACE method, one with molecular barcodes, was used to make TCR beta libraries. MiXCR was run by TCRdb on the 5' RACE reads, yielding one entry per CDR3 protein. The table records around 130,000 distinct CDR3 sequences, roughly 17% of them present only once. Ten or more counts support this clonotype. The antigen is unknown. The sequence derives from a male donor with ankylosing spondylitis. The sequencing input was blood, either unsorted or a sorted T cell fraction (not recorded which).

This chain's CDR3 is CSVEELLTYNEQFF. Written as DNA, the CDR3 is TGCAGCGTTGAGGAACTATTAACATACAATGAGCAGTTCTTC. The chain couples TRBV29-1 to TRBJ2-1; D uncertain. Per germline, CDR1 SQVTM and CDR2 ANQGSEA. V was trimmed by 3 bases and J by 4 bases, leaving 13 bases between them. The CDR3 spans 14 residues.